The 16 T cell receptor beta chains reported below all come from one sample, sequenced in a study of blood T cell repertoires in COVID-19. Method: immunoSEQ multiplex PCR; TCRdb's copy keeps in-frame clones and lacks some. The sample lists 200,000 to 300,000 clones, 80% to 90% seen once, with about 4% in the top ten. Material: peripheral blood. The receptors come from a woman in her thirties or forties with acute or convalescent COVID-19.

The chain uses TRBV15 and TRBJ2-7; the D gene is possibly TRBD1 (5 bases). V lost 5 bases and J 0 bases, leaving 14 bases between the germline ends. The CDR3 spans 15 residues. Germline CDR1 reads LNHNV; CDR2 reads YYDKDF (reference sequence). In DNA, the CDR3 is TGTGCCACCAGCCGACAGTCCCGGAGCTCCTACGAGCAGTACGTC. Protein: CATSRQSRSSYEQYV.

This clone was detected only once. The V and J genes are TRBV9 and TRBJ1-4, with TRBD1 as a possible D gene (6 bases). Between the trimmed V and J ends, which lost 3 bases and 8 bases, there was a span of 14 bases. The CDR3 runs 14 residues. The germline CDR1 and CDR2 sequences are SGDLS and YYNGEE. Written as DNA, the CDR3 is TGTGCCAGCAGCGCAACAGGGTTCGGGGAAAAACTGTTTTTT. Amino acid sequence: CASSATGFGEKLFF.

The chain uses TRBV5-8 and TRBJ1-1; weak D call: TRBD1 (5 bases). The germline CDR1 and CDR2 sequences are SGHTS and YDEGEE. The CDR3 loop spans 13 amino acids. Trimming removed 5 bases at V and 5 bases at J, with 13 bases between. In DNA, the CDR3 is TGTGCCAGCAGTCCCTTGGGGGGTACTGAAGCTTTCTTT. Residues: CASSPLGGTEAFF.

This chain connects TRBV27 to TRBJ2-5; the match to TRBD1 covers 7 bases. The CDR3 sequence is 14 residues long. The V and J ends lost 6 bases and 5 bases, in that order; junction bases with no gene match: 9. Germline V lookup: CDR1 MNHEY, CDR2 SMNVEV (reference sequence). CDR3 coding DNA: TGTGCCAGCAGCCTAACAGGGGTATGGGAGACCCAGTACTTC. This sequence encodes CASSLTGVWETQYF.

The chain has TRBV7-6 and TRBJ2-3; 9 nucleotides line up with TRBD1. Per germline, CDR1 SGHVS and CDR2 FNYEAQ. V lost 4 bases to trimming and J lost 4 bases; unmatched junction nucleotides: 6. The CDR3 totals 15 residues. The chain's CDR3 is CASSSQGAWADTQYF. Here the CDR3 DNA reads TGTGCCAGCAGCTCACAGGGGGCGTGGGCAGATACGCAGTATTTT.

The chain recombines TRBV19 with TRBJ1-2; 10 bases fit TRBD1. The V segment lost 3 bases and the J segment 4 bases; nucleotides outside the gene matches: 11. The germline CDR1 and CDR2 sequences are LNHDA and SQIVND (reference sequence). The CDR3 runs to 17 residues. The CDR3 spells CASSIRDRGSDFYGYTF. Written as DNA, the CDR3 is TGTGCCAGTAGTATCCGGGACAGGGGATCCGACTTCTATGGCTACACCTTC. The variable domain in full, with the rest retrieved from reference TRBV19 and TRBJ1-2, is DGGITQSPKYLFRKEGQNVTLSCEQNLNHDAMYWYRQDPGQGLRLIYYSQIVNDFQKGDIAEGYSVSREKKESFPLTVTSAQKNPTAFYLCASSIRDRGSDFYGYTFGSGTRLTVV.

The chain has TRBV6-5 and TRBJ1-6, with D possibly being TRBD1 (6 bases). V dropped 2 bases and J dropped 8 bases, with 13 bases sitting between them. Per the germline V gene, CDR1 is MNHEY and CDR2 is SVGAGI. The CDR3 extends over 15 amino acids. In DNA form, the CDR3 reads TGTGCCAGCAGTTACCTCGAACAGGGATATTCACCCCTCCACTTT. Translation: CASSYLEQGYSPLHF.

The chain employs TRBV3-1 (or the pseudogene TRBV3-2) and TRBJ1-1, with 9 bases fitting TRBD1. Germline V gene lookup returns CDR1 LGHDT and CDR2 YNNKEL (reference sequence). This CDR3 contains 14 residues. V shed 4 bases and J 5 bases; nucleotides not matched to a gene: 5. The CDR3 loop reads CASSLGQGRTEAFF. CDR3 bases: TGTGCCAGCAGCCTAGGACAGGGGAGGACTGAAGCTTTCTTT.

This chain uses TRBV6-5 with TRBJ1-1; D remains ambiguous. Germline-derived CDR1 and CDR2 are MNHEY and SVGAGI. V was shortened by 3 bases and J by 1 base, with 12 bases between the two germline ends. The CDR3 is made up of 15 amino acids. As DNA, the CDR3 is TGTGCCAGCAGTTATAGGAATTCGGGGAACACTGAAGCTTTCTTT. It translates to CASSYRNSGNTEAFF.

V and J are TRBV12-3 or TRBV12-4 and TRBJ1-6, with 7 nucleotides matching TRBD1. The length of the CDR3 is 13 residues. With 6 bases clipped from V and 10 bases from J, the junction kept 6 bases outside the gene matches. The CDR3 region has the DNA TGTGCCAGCAGACGTACACAGGGGTCACCCCTCCACTTT. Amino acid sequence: CASRRTQGSPLHF.

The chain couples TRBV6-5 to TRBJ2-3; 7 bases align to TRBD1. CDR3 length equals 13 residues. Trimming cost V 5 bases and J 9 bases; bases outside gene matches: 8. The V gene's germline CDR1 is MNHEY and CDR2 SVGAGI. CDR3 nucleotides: TGTGCCAGCAGTACAAGACAGGGCATAACGCAGTATTTT. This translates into CASSTRQGITQYF.

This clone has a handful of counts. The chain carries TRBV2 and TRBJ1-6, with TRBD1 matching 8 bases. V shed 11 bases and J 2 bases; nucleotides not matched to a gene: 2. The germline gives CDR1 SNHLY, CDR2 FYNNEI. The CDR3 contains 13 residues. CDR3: CAGQGTYNSPLHF. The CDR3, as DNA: TGTGCCGGACAGGGAACCTATAATTCACCCCTCCACTTT.

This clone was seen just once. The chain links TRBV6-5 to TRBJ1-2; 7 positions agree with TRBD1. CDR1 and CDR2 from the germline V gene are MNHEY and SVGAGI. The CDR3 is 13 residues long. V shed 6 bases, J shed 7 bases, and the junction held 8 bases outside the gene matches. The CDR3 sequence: CASRTEGASGYTF. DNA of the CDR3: TGTGCCAGCAGGACAGAGGGGGCAAGTGGCTACACCTTC.

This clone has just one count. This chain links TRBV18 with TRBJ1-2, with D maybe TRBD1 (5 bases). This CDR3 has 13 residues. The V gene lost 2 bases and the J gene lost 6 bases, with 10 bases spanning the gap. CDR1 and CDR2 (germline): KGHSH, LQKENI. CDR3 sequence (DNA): TGTGCCAGCTCACCAGGGTCAGGGCATGGCTACACCTTC. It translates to CASSPGSGHGYTF.

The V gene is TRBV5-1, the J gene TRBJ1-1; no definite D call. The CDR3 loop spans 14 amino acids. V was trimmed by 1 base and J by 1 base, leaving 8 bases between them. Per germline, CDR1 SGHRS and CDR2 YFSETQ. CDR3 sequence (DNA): TGCGCCAGCAGCTTGTTAACAGCGAACACTGAAGCTTTCTTT. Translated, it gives CASSLLTANTEAFF.

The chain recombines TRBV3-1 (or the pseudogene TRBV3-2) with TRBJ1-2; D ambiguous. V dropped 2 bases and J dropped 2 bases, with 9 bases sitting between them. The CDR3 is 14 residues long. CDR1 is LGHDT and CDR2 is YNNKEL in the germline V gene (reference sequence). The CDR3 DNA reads TGTGCCAGCAGCCAAAATTCAGCGAACTATGGCTACACCTTC. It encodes CASSQNSANYGYTF.